This entry concerns a single T cell receptor (beta chain). The target antigen is unknown. The sample comes from a study of T cell responses to AZD1222 COVID-19 vaccine. Study results and limitations: Across the whole spike, CD4 TCRs peaked at regions 160-218 and 743-854.

The data were produced by immunoSEQ multiplex PCR, yet TCRdb's version contains in-frame clones alone and is incomplete. Among 150,000 to 200,000 clones listed, around 94% were seen once. After removal of 4 bases from V and 5 bases from J, the junction contained 6 bases not matched to a gene. Germline V CDR1 and CDR2: MGHRA, YSYEKL. The CDR3 loop spans 15 amino acids. The gene calls are TRBV4-1 and TRBJ2-2; the match to TRBD1 covers 8 bases. The sequence derives from an adult in good health. Sequencing was performed on peripheral blood, taken on day 0 of AZD1222 vaccination. The CDR3 sequence is CASSLRGRSTGELFF. For the CDR3, the DNA is TGCGCCAGCAGCCTCAGGGGGCGGTCTACCGGGGAGCTGTTTTTT.